This T cell receptor beta chain was sequenced for a study of identical twins. TCRdb processed the 5' RACE reads anew with MiXCR; each CDR3 protein has one entry. Of 210,000 or so distinct CDR3 sequences listed, around 8.1% are singletons. As regards this clonotype: The antigen remains undetermined.

Study-wide results and caveats: Insertions were fewer in abundant cord blood beta clonotypes, whereas memory repertoires showed none of this pattern. Donors were not followed over many years; analysis was cross-sectional. Analyses based on zero insertions could be partly confounded by invariant MAIT and iNKT cells.

Each donor was a healthy Caucasian. These data are also associated with another study on yellow fever vaccine responses in identical twins.

The specimen sequenced was memory (CD45RO+) T cells sorted from blood. This TCR was recovered from a woman younger than 30 in good health.

CDR3 DNA: TGCAGTACTGGGGTGTTACGGTTCTTC. Protein product: CSTGVLRFF. J is TRBJ2-1 and V is TRBV20-1; D is uncertain. Germline CDR1 and CDR2: DFQATT and SNEGSKA (reference sequence). V was clipped by 8 bases and J by 15 bases, with 14 bases between them. This CDR3 comprises 9 residues.